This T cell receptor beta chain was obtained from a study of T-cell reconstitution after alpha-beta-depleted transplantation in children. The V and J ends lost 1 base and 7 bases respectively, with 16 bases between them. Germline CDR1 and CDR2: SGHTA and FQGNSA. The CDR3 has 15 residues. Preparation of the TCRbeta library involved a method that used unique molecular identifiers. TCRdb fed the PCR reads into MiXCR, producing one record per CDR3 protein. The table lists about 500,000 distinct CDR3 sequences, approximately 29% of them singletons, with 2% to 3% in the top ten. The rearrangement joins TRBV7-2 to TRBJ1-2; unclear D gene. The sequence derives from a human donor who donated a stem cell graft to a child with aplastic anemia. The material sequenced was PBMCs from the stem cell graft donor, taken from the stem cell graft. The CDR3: CASSLGGEDRPGYTF. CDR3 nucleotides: TGTGCCAGCAGCTTAGGTGGGGAGGACCGCCCTGGCTACACCTTC.